Described below is a single TCR beta chain sequence and its context. Amplification used 60 Vbeta primers and 13 Jbeta primers. Generated by immunoSEQ multiplex PCR, the TCRdb table keeps only in-frame clones and is missing some. In the table there are 160,000 or so clones, roughly 80% of which are singletons. These data come from a study of cytomegalovirus exposure and HLA in healthy donors. The clonotype was recovered from a woman aged 45-65 years in good health and CMV-seronegative. Sequencing was done on a sample of PBMCs.

The CDR3, as DNA: TGTGCCAGTACAGCTCTCCGCACAGATACGCAGTATTTT. Its translation: CASTALRTDTQYF. V is TRBV9 and J is TRBJ2-3, with no clear D. Trimming pared 8 bases from V and 1 base from J, leaving 11 bases between. The germline gives CDR1 SGDLS, CDR2 YYNGEE. The CDR3 sequence is 13 residues long.